This T cell receptor (beta chain) is drawn from a study of shared clonotypes between healthy human individuals. Overall study results and limits: Donor scarcity curtailed the genetic and exposure-history diversity represented herein. Larger estimated richness was generally seen in naive subsets than in memory subsets. Researchers sampled blood only, noting tissue repertoires likely differ. The four-donor shared clonotypes exceeded non-shared clonotypes in generation probability, with non-shared ones scoring lower.

The data were produced by immunoSEQ multiplex PCR, yet TCRdb's version contains in-frame clones alone and is incomplete. Of roughly 2.2 million clones in the sample, 85% to 95% were seen once. Germline V gene data show CDR1 as SEHNR and CDR2 as FQNEAQ (reference sequence). The CDR3 contains 16 residues. V was cut by 5 bases and J by 2 bases, with 18 bases left in between. On this clone itself: Antigen: not known.

The sample taken for sequencing was naive CD4+ T cells from PBMCs. Subset indicated: CD45RA+ positively selected. The chain couples TRBV7-9 to TRBJ2-5, with D hard to call. The clonotype comes from a man between 18 and 29 years old in good health. Some clones in this sample may be carry-over from other donors' samples. The CDR3 loop reads CASSPGQVPYQETQYF. The CDR3 DNA is TGTGCCAGCAGCCCAGGTCAAGTTCCATATCAAGAGACCCAGTACTTC.